These T cell receptor beta chains were read from a single sample in a study of PD-L1 blockade in urothelial cancer. Assay: immunoSEQ multiplex PCR; the TCRdb copy retains only in-frame clones and omits some. The sample shows tens of thousands of clones, roughly 75% of them seen only once. This material consisted of PBMCs, taken around atezolizumab (anti-PD-L1) treatment. The receptors were gathered from a man between 65 and 85 years old with urothelial cancer. Both conserved end residues are part of each CDR3. A D gene is named only where the DNA matches it firmly. Clone size is not always given. Where it is, it says once, few, many or a class for expanded clones.

j_call clone_size v_call d_call cdr3_nt cdr3_aa
TRBJ2-3 few TRBV5-1 . TGCGCCAGCAGCTCCCTGGGGGGTAGCACAGATACGCAGTATTTT CASSSLGGSTDTQYF
TRBJ2-7 . TRBV7-2 TRBD2 TGTGCCAGCAGCTTAGAAGCGGGGGTCCCCTCCTACGAGCAGTACTTC CASSLEAGVPSYEQYF
TRBJ2-7 . TRBV10-2 TRBD1 TGCGCCAGCGCGTTAGCGGCTGACAGGGGCTACGAGCAGTACTTC CASALAADRGYEQYF
TRBJ2-7 . TRBV5-1 TRBD1 TGCGCCAGCAGCGCTTTACCGGGACAGGTAAACTACGAGCAGTACTTC CASSALPGQVNYEQYF
TRBJ2-7 . TRBV6-1 . TGTGCCAGCAGTGTACCACGGTCTAGGGGTAACTACGAGCAGTACTTC CASSVPRSRGNYEQYF
TRBJ2-5 . TRBV6-5 . TGTGCCAGCAGTCCTCATCAGGGAGGACAAGAGACCCAGTACTTC CASSPHQGGQETQYF
TRBJ1-2 . TRBV2 . TGTGCCAGCAGTGAAGCGCATAAGACTAGCTATGGCTACACCTTC CASSEAHKTSYGYTF
TRBJ2-3 once TRBV4-2 . TGTGCCAGCAGCCAAGGTAATAGCGCAGATACGCAGTATTTT CASSQGNSADTQYF
TRBJ1-5 . TRBV28 . TGTGCCGTTACCCGAGGGGGTCATAGCAATCAGCCCCAGCATTTT CAVTRGGHSNQPQHF
TRBJ1-3 . TRBV7-8 . TGTGCCAGCAGCCCTTACAGGGTGACCTCTGGAAACACCATATATTTT CASSPYRVTSGNTIYF